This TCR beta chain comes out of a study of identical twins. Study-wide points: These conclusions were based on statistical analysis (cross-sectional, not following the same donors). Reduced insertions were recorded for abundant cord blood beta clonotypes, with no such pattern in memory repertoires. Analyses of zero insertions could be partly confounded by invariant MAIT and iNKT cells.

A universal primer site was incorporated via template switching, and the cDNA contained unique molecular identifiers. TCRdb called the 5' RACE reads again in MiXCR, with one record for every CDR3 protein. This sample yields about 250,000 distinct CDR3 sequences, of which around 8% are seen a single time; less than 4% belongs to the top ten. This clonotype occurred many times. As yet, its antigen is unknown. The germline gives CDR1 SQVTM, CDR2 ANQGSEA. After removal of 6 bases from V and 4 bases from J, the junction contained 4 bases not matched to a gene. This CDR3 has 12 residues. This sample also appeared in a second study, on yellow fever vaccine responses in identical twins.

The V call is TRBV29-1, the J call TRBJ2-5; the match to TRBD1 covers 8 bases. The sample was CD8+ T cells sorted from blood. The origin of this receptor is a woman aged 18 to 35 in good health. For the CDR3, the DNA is TGCAGCGTAAGGACAGGGATAGAGACCCAGTACTTC. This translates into CSVRTGIETQYF.